This T cell receptor beta chain is drawn from a study of CD8 T cells in ankylosing spondylitis. Whole-study results and caveats: Within peripheral blood, clones linked to disease were CD8+ and relatively rare. It appeared that ankylosing spondylitis blood was characterized by a TCR beta motif of eight highly homologous variants.

Preparation of TCR beta libraries was done by quantitative 5'-RACE with molecular barcodes. TCRdb called the 5' RACE reads again in MiXCR, with one record for every CDR3 protein. The sample lists almost 400,000 distinct CDR3 sequences; 20% to 25% were seen once. Trimming removed 5 bases from V and 6 bases from J; junction bases left unmatched: 4. This CDR3 region has 15 residues. CDR1 and CDR2 from the germline V gene are SGHAT and FQNNGV. On this clonotype: Its antigen is as yet unknown.

Sequencing was carried out using blood, either unsorted or a sorted T cell fraction (not recorded which). The clonotype was recovered from a male donor with ankylosing spondylitis. V and J are TRBV11-2 and TRBJ2-2; 12 bases match TRBD2. In nucleotides, the CDR3 is TGTGCCAGCAGCCCAACTAGCGGGAGGTCCGGGGAGCTGTTTTTT. Translation: CASSPTSGRSGELFF.